This T cell receptor (beta chain) comes out of a study of control samples from healthy donors and cancer patients. TCRdb keeps only in-frame clones here, not all; method: immunoSEQ multiplex PCR. The sample carries roughly 180,000 clones, about 93% recorded once. CDR3 size: 14 residues. CDR1 is SGHTA, CDR2 FQGNSA, per germline. With 1 base removed from V and 4 bases from J, the gap between germline ends came to 9 bases. The chain has TRBV7-2 and TRBJ2-3; D not certain. Sequencing was done on a sample of blood. The receptor comes from a woman between 55 and 75 years old in good health. CDR3 loop: CASSLGFVADTQYF. The CDR3, as DNA: TGTGCCAGCAGCTTAGGGTTTGTTGCAGATACGCAGTATTTT.